This T cell receptor beta chain comes out of a study of cytomegalovirus exposure and HLA in healthy donors. Trimming cost V 6 bases and J 5 bases; bases outside gene matches: 15. This CDR3 is 16 amino acids long. The germline V gene has CDR1 MDHEN and CDR2 SYDVKM. Use of 60 Vbeta and 13 Jbeta primers characterized the PCR. The method was immunoSEQ multiplex PCR; TCRdb's version includes in-frame clones alone and lacks a portion of them. Counted here are roughly 120,000 clones, approximately 80% occurring once; the ten biggest clones make up 3.9%. This TCR came from a woman in her twenties or thirties in good health and CMV-seronegative. Material: PBMCs. The chain uses TRBV28 and TRBJ1-2, with 7 bases aligning to TRBD1. The CDR3 nucleotides are TGTGCCAGCAGATACGGGGCCCCCGGGACAGCGTATGGCTACACCTTC. Translation gives CASRYGAPGTAYGYTF.